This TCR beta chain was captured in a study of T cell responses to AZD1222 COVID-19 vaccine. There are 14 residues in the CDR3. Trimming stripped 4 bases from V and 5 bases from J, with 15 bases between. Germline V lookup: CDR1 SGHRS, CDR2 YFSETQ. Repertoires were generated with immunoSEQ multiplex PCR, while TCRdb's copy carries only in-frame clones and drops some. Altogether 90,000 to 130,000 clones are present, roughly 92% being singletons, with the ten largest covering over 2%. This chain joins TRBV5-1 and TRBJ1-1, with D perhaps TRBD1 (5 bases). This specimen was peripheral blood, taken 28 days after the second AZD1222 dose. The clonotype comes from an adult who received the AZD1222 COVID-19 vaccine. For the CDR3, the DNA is TGCGCCAGCAGCCAGGGTATCGGGGGGACTGAAGCTTTCTTT. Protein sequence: CASSQGIGGTEAFF.